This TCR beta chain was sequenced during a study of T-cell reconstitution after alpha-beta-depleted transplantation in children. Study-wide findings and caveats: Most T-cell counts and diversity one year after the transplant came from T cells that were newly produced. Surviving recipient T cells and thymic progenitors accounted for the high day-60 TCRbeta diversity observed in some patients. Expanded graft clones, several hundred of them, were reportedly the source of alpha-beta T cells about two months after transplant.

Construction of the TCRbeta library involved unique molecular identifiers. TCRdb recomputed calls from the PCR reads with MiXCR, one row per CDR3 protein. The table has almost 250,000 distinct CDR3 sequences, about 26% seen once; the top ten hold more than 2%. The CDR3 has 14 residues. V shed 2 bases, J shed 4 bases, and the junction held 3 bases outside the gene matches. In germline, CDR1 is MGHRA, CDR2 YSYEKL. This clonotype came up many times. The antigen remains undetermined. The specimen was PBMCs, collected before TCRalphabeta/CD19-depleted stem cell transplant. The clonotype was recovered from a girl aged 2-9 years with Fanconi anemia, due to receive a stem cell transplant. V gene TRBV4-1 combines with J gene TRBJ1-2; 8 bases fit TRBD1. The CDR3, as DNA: TGCGCCAGCAGCCAAAACAGGGGGTCCTATGGCTACACCTTC. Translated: CASSQNRGSYGYTF.